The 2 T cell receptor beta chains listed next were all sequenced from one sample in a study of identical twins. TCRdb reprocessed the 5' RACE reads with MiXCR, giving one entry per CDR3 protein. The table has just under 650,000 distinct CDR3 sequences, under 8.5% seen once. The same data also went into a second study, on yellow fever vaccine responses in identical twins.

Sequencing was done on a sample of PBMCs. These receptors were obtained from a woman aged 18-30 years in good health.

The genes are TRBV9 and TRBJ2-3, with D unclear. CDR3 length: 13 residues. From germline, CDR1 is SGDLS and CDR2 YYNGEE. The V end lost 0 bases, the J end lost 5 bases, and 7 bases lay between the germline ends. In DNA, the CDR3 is TGTGCCAGCAGCGTAGCCCCCCTAGATACGCAGTATTTT. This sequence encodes CASSVAPLDTQYF.

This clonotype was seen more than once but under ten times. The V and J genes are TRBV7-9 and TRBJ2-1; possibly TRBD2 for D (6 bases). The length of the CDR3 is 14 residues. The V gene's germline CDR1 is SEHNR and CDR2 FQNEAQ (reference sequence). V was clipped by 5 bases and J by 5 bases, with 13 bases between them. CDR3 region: CASSRPGLHNEQFF. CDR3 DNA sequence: TGTGCCAGCAGCCGTCCGGGACTGCACAATGAGCAGTTCTTC.